This TCR beta chain is from a study of blood T cells in healthy people across ages. The use of a sample-barcoded 5' primer and a J-beta primer mix characterized a second PCR of about 7 to 12 cycles. Carrying 12 random nucleotides, a template-switch adaptor labeled each individual cDNA molecule. TCRdb ran MiXCR on the 5' RACE reads and lists one entry per CDR3 protein. The data show 1.5 million to 2 million distinct CDR3 sequences, with under 30% seen just once and 6.5% to 8.5% held by the top ten. Donation came from healthy Caucasian individuals in Russia who were aged 6 to 90. Germline CDR1 and CDR2: SGHTA and FQGNSA. This CDR3 region has 17 residues. J was trimmed by 4 bases and V by 7 bases; bases with no gene match: 16.

The chain combines TRBV7-2 with TRBJ2-1, with TRBD2 matching 7 bases. The TCR comes from a woman in her twenties or thirties in good health. The sample was blood. The CDR3 is CASTSRDPGLSYNEQFF. The CDR3 bases are TGTGCCAGCACATCACGAGACCCGGGACTATCGTACAATGAGCAGTTCTTC. Full variable domain (rest looked up from reference TRBV7-2 and TRBJ2-1): GAGVSQSPSNKVTEKGKDVELRCDPISGHTALYWYRQSLGQGLEFLIYFQGNSAPDKSGLPSDRFSAERTGGSVSTLTIQRTQQEDSAVYLCASTSRDPGLSYNEQFFGPGTRLTVL.